The 6 T cell receptor beta chains given below trace back to one sample, sequenced in a study of cytotoxic CD8 clonotypes in ibrutinib-treated CLL. Only in-frame clones appear in the TCRdb table, and some are missing; sequencing was by immunoSEQ multiplex PCR. Here the sample spans more than 140,000 clones, around three quarters being singletons. The material was PBMCs, obtained after 12 months of ibrutinib treatment. Receptors originate from a human donor with chronic lymphocytic leukemia.

CDR3: CASRGQGGYSGNTIYF. In DNA form, the CDR3 reads TGTGCCAGCAGAGGACAGGGGGGTTACTCTGGAAACACCATATATTTT. The rearrangement joins TRBV27 to TRBJ1-3, with 10 bases matching TRBD1. The CDR3 length is 16 residues. CDR1 MNHEY and CDR2 SMNVEV come from the germline V gene (reference sequence). With V trimmed by 6 bases and J by 0 bases, 5 bases remained unmatched.

The J gene is TRBJ1-4, the V gene TRBV7-9, with D unresolved. V lost 5 bases and J lost 3, with 22 bases in between. The CDR3 has 18 residues. Germline V lookup: CDR1 SEHNR, CDR2 FQNEAQ (reference sequence). This CDR3 reads CASSQLWAGTAANEKLFF. In DNA form, the CDR3 reads TGTGCCAGCAGCCAACTGTGGGCAGGTACTGCAGCTAATGAAAAACTGTTTTTT.

The chain combines TRBV28 with TRBJ2-3; D remains unclear. CDR1 and CDR2 from the germline V gene are MDHEN and SYDVKM. The CDR3 runs to 16 residues. Trimming pared 5 bases from V and 3 bases from J, leaving 18 bases between. The CDR3 sequence is CASSGRVFSGTDTQYF. CDR3 nucleotides: TGTGCCAGCAGTGGAAGAGTATTTTCAGGAACAGATACGCAGTATTTT.

This chain uses TRBV5-1 with TRBJ2-5; TRBD1 is a possible D gene (6 bases). Trimming took off 2 bases at V and 2 bases at J, with 13 bases between the two ends. This CDR3 contains 15 residues. Germline V gives CDR1 SGHRS, CDR2 YFSETQ. As DNA, the CDR3 is TGCGCCAGCAGCTTAGTTACAGACAGGCAAGAGACCCAGTACTTC. Translation gives CASSLVTDRQETQYF.

V is TRBV5-1 and J is TRBJ2-1; 12 nucleotides align to TRBD2. The ends lost 4 bases at V and 4 bases at J; junction bases unmatched: 6. Germline V gene data show CDR1 as SGHRS and CDR2 as YFSETQ. The CDR3 length is 16 residues. In nucleotides, the CDR3 is TGCGCCAGCAGCACGGAGACTAGCGGGGGTTACAATGAGCAGTTCTTC. It translates to CASSTETSGGYNEQFF.

The chain couples TRBV27 to TRBJ1-6, with TRBD1 matching over 8 bases. Trimming at V came to 8 bases and at J to 13 bases, leaving 7 bases not matched to a gene. Germline CDR1 and CDR2: MNHEY and SMNVEV (reference sequence). The CDR3 consists of 12 residues. CDR3 DNA sequence: TGTGCCAGCGGGACAGGTTCATTGCCCCTCCACTTT. It specifies CASGTGSLPLHF.